This T cell receptor (beta chain) was recovered during a study of shared clonotypes between healthy human individuals. This clone occurred once. Samples underwent the assay at deep level. Data came from immunoSEQ multiplex PCR; TCRdb stores just in-frame clones and leaves some out. The sample lists a few million clones, 80% to 95% occurring once. Trimming cost V 5 bases and J 0 bases, with 13 bases left between them. This CDR3 region has 15 residues. Germline values: CDR1 PRHDT, CDR2 FYEKMQ (reference sequence). Naive CD8 isolation took CD45RO-negative cells positively selected for CCR7 and excluded terminally differentiated effector memory CD45RA+ cells.

What was sequenced was naive CD8+ T cells from PBMCs. J is TRBJ1-2 and V is TRBV13; possibly TRBD1 for D (6 bases). This receptor was taken from a man aged 18 to 29 in good health. Some clones in this sample may be carry-over from other donors' samples. CDR3: CASSEGEGANYGYTF. In DNA, the CDR3 is TGTGCCAGCAGCGAGGGGGAGGGAGCTAACTATGGCTACACCTTC.